What follows are 30 T cell receptor beta chains derived from one specimen sequenced in a study of cytomegalovirus exposure and HLA in healthy donors (dated by TCRdb to 2016 to 2017). Libraries were built with the immunoSEQ multiplex PCR assay. The multiplex PCR relied on a mix of 60 forward primers for TCR Vbeta segments and 13 reverse primers for TCR Jbeta segments. The table was pulled from immuneACCESS by TCRdb, which kept in-frame rearrangements only. Such tables lose some clones; where checked, under half of the loss comes from unresolved V genes, and the rest has no known cause. For this sample there are approximately 98,000 clones; around 72% appear just once. 9.5% to 12% of the sample rests with the top ten. The sequenced sample consisted of PBMCs. The receptors were sampled from a man in his late teens or twenties in good health and CMV-seropositive.

The gene calls are TRBV27 and TRBJ2-1; possibly TRBD1 for D (6 bases). The length of the CDR3 is 14 residues. Trimming took 4 bases from V and 6 from J, leaving 13 bases between them. CDR1 is MNHEY and CDR2 is SMNVEV in the germline V gene (reference sequence). This CDR3 reads CASSSQGRFNEQFF. The CDR3 region has the DNA TGTGCCAGCAGTTCACAGGGTCGGTTCAATGAGCAGTTCTTC.

This chain uses TRBV15 with TRBJ2-7, with 9 bases lining up with TRBD1. CDR1 is LNHNV and CDR2 is YYDKDF in the germline V gene (reference sequence). This CDR3 is 16 amino acids long. With 1 base clipped from V and 6 bases from J, the junction kept 10 bases outside the gene matches. The CDR3 is CATSRATGTGSVEQYF. CDR3 DNA sequence: TGTGCCACCAGCAGAGCCACCGGGACAGGGTCTGTCGAGCAGTACTTC.

CDR3 coding DNA: TGTGCCAGCAGTATAGGGGGAGAGACCCAGTACTTC. This gives the protein CASSIGGETQYF. The chain links TRBV25-1 to TRBJ2-5, with a possible D match to TRBD1 (6 bases). The CDR3 extends over 12 amino acids. Trimming took 5 bases from V and 4 from J, leaving 8 bases between them. Germline values: CDR1 MGHDK, CDR2 SYGVNS.

This chain links TRBV11-2 with TRBJ2-1, with D maybe TRBD1 (5 bases). The length of the CDR3 is 15 residues. The germline V and J ends were trimmed by 3 bases and 8 bases, with 17 bases remaining between them. Germline CDR1 reads SGHAT; CDR2 reads FQNNGV. CDR3 nucleotides: TGTGCCAGCAGCTTTGTCCAGGGATCTGGGGATGAGCAGTTCTTC. Translation gives CASSFVQGSGDEQFF.

This clone was found a few times. V usage is TRBV11-2 and J usage is TRBJ1-2; 9 bases fit TRBD1. Germline V gene data show CDR1 as SGHAT and CDR2 as FQNNGV. This CDR3 spans 14 amino acids. J gave up 7 bases and V 1 base, and 4 bases lay outside the gene matches. CDR3 DNA sequence: TGTGCCAGCAGCTTAGCCGGACAGGGGCTTGGCTACACCTTC. Translating it yields CASSLAGQGLGYTF.

This clone appeared a single time. V gene TRBV27 combines with J gene TRBJ2-7; 16 nucleotides match TRBD2. Trimming cost V 2 bases and J 5 bases; bases outside gene matches: 6. The germline CDR1 and CDR2 sequences are MNHEY and SMNVEV (reference sequence). The length of the CDR3 is 17 residues. The DNA for the CDR3 is TGTGCCAGCAGTTTACTGGGACTAGCGGGGGGGAACCACGAGCAGTACTTC. Its protein is CASSLLGLAGGNHEQYF.

This rearrangement joins TRBV6-6 to TRBJ2-7, with D possibly matching TRBD2 (7 bases). CDR1 is MNHNY, CDR2 SVGAGI, per germline (reference sequence). This CDR3 has 16 residues. With 3 bases removed from V and 1 base from J, the gap between germline ends came to 16 bases. CDR3 nucleotides: TGTGCCAGCAGTTATATCGGGGGGCTAGGATCCTACGAGCAGTACTTC. It codes for CASSYIGGLGSYEQYF.

The V call is TRBV5-1, the J call TRBJ2-3; tentative D call: TRBD1 (6 bases). The CDR3 consists of 15 residues. The germline V and J ends were trimmed by 4 bases and 1 base, with 13 bases remaining between them. The germline CDR1 and CDR2 sequences are SGHRS and YFSETQ. DNA of the CDR3: TGCGCCAGCAGCGCAACAGGGTCGGGCACAGATACGCAGTATTTT. Translated: CASSATGSGTDTQYF.

The V call is TRBV19, the J call TRBJ1-1; D is possibly TRBD1 (5 bases). V lost 5 bases and J lost 1, with 11 bases in between. CDR1 and CDR2 (germline): LNHDA, SQIVND (reference sequence). There are 14 residues in the CDR3. The CDR3 sequence is CASSPGLSNTEAFF. The CDR3 nucleotides are TGTGCCAGTAGTCCGGGACTATCGAACACTGAAGCTTTCTTT.

CDR3 nucleotide sequence: TGTGCCAGCAGTTACGCTAGGGGGCGTTGGGAGACCCAGTACTTC. Its protein is CASSYARGRWETQYF. This chain uses TRBV6-5 with TRBJ2-5, with 7 positions matching TRBD1. The V gene's germline CDR1 is MNHEY and CDR2 SVGAGI. The ends lost 2 bases at V and 5 bases at J; junction bases unmatched: 8. CDR3 length: 15 residues.

The CDR3 loop is CASSKGAGTQNYEQYF. The CDR3 nucleotides read TGTGCCAGCAGTAAGGGGGCCGGGACCCAGAACTACGAGCAGTACTTC. The V call is TRBV2, the J call TRBJ2-7; the match to TRBD1 covers 7 bases. CDR1 is SNHLY, CDR2 FYNNEI, per germline. This CDR3 has 16 residues. V lost 5 bases and J lost 3; bases outside the gene matches: 13.

This clone was seen a handful of times. J is TRBJ2-2 and V is TRBV28; 9 positions agree with TRBD1. Trimming removed 6 bases from V and 4 bases from J; junction bases left unmatched: 6. Germline CDR1 reads MDHEN; CDR2 reads SYDVKM. The CDR3 runs 15 residues. For the CDR3, the DNA is TGTGCCAGCAGGATCGGGACAGGGAGCACCGGGGAGCTGTTTTTT. It is translated as CASRIGTGSTGELFF.

This clone was detected only once. The chain recombines TRBV13 with TRBJ2-3; TRBD2 agrees at 12 bases. This CDR3 contains 15 residues. The ends lost 1 base at V and 7 bases at J; junction bases unmatched: 3. Germline loops: CDR1 PRHDT, CDR2 FYEKMQ (reference sequence). CDR3 residues: CASSLVGLAGNTQYF. The CDR3 DNA is TGTGCCAGCAGCTTAGTCGGACTAGCGGGGAATACGCAGTATTTT.

The chain recombines TRBV10-3 with TRBJ2-3, with no clear D. V dropped 6 bases and J dropped 2 bases, with 12 bases sitting between them. Germline CDR1 reads ENHRY; CDR2 reads SYGVKD. This CDR3 is built from 14 residues. The CDR3 spells CAIRPDSTTDTQYF. DNA of the CDR3: TGTGCCATCAGACCTGACTCAACCACAGATACGCAGTATTTT.

V and J are TRBV19 and TRBJ2-7; maybe TRBD2 (6 bases). There are 14 residues in the CDR3. In germline, CDR1 is LNHDA, CDR2 SQIVND (reference sequence). Deletions cut 6 bases from V and 2 bases from J, with 14 bases between. CDR3 residues: CASRDGTAAYEQYF. The DNA of the CDR3 is TGTGCCAGTAGGGACGGGACTGCCGCCTACGAGCAGTACTTC.

CDR3 loop: CASSLDASGGKTGELFF. The DNA for the CDR3 is TGTGCCAGCAGCTTGGATGCTAGCGGGGGGAAAACCGGGGAGCTGTTTTTT. The J gene is TRBJ2-2, the V gene TRBV5-4; 11 positions agree with TRBD2. Germline V gene sequence: CDR1 SGHNT, CDR2 YYREEE (reference sequence). The CDR3 runs 17 residues. Trimming took 0 bases from V and 5 from J; bases not matched to a gene: 6.

The rearrangement joins TRBV9 to TRBJ1-1, with D maybe TRBD1 (6 bases). V dropped 0 bases and J dropped 4 bases, with 13 bases sitting between them. CDR1 is SGDLS, CDR2 YYNGEE, per germline. The CDR3 totals 15 residues. The CDR3 sequence: CASSVGQGISTEAFF. The CDR3 nucleotides are TGTGCCAGCAGCGTAGGGCAGGGGATTTCCACTGAAGCTTTCTTT.

V and J are TRBV30 and TRBJ2-4; no definite D call. The CDR3 is 15 amino acids. Per germline, CDR1 GTSNPN and CDR2 SVGIG (reference sequence). V gave up 0 bases and J gave up 0 bases, with 9 bases separating them. CDR3 loop: CAWSVQWLAKNIQYF. The CDR3 region has the DNA TGTGCCTGGAGTGTACAGTGGCTAGCCAAAAACATTCAGTACTTC. The variable domain in full, with the rest retrieved from reference TRBV30 and TRBJ2-4, is SQTIHQWPATLVQPVGSPLSLECTVEGTSNPNLYWYRQAAGRGLQLLFYSVGIGQISSEVPQNLSASRPQDRQFILSSKKLLLSDSGFYLCAWSVQWLAKNIQYFGAGTRLSVL.

In DNA form, the CDR3 reads TGTGCCAGCACTGAGACAGGGAGGATGAATGAGCAGTTCTTC. This gives the protein CASTETGRMNEQFF. This chain joins TRBV6-1 and TRBJ2-1; tentative D call: TRBD1 (7 bases). V lost 7 bases to trimming and J lost 7 bases, with 17 bases between them. Germline CDR1 MNHNS, CDR2 SASEGT. CDR3 length: 14 amino acids.

The sample holds one count of this clone. The chain recombines TRBV13 with TRBJ2-5, with a possible D match to TRBD2 (6 bases). V dropped 1 base and J dropped 4 bases, with 10 bases sitting between them. CDR1 PRHDT and CDR2 FYEKMQ come from the germline V gene (reference sequence). The CDR3 sequence is 14 residues long. The CDR3 nucleotides read TGTGCCAGCAGCTTAGAGGGAGGCGGAGAGACCCAGTACTTC. Translation: CASSLEGGGETQYF.

As for this clone: An end of the junction does not agree with germline; a read error may underlie this. This chain connects TRBV9 to TRBJ1-3, with D perhaps TRBD1 (5 bases). CDR3 length: 16 amino acids. CDR1 is SGDLS, CDR2 YYNGEE, per germline. CDR3 amino acids: CASSLQQGGSGDTIYF. CDR3 DNA: TGTGCCAGCAGCCTACAGCAGGGTGGGTCTGGAGACACCATATATTTT.

This chain connects TRBV27 to TRBJ2-6; possible D gene TRBD2, 5 bases. V gave up 4 bases and J gave up 0 bases, with 16 bases separating them. Germline V gene lookup returns CDR1 MNHEY and CDR2 SMNVEV (reference sequence). The CDR3 is made up of 18 amino acids. The CDR3 protein is CASSSDEGSNSGANVLTF. In nucleotides, the CDR3 is TGTGCCAGCAGTTCTGACGAGGGCTCCAACTCTGGGGCCAACGTCCTGACTTTC.

This clone was seen a few times. An end of the junction does not agree with germline; a read error may underlie this. The J gene is TRBJ2-5, the V gene TRBV10-3, with D hard to call. This CDR3 is built from 11 residues. CDR1 ENHRY and CDR2 SYGVKD come from the germline V gene. CDR3 DNA: TGTGCCATCAGTGATGGGTCTTACGAGGACTTC. It encodes CAISDGSYEDF.

The chain employs TRBV28 and TRBJ1-2; D gene unclear. Germline V gene data show CDR1 as MDHEN and CDR2 as SYDVKM. Trimming pared 5 bases from V and 3 bases from J, leaving 4 bases between. This CDR3 contains 11 residues. CDR3 residues: CASSLDYGYTF. CDR3 coding DNA: TGTGCCAGCAGTCTCGACTATGGCTACACCTTC.

The genes are TRBV6-6 and TRBJ2-7; TRBD2 agrees at 9 bases. CDR3 length: 14 residues. Trimming cost V 8 bases and J 3 bases; bases outside gene matches: 8. CDR1 is MNHNY, CDR2 SVGAGI, per germline (reference sequence). CDR3 in amino acids: CASWGRGGSYEQYF. CDR3 sequence (DNA): TGTGCCAGCTGGGGGCGGGGGGGCAGCTACGAGCAGTACTTC.

DNA for the CDR3: TGCAGTGCCCTGGGGGAGGCCCAGTACTTC. Translation gives CSALGEAQYF. This chain uses TRBV20-1 with TRBJ2-5; possibly TRBD2 for D (6 bases). V lost 6 bases, J lost 9 bases, and 11 bases lay in between. This CDR3 is 10 amino acids long. In germline, CDR1 is DFQATT, CDR2 SNEGSKA (reference sequence).

J is TRBJ2-7 and V is TRBV4-1; D possibly corresponds to TRBD1 (6 bases). The CDR3 loop spans 15 amino acids. Between the trimmed V and J ends, which lost 3 bases and 4 bases, there was a span of 16 bases. Germline CDR1 MGHRA, CDR2 YSYEKL. The CDR3 DNA follows: TGCGCCAGCAGCCACGCAATACCGGGACATTACGAGCAGTACTTC. Amino acid sequence: CASSHAIPGHYEQYF.

J is TRBJ2-2 and V is TRBV15; D possibly corresponds to TRBD2 (7 bases). Germline CDR1 reads LNHNV; CDR2 reads YYDKDF (reference sequence). CDR3 length: 16 amino acids. V lost 1 base and J lost 3, with 12 bases in between. CDR3 loop: CATSRVGGRDTGELFF. Here the CDR3 DNA reads TGTGCCACCAGCAGAGTCGGGGGGCGGGACACCGGGGAGCTGTTTTTT.

The V and J genes are TRBV4-1 and TRBJ1-6; D might be TRBD1 (6 bases). The V end lost 4 bases, the J end lost 7 bases, and 11 bases lay between the germline ends. CDR3 length: 14 amino acids. Per germline, CDR1 MGHRA and CDR2 YSYEKL. CDR3 nucleotide sequence: TGCGCCAGCAGCCCCACAGGGTTGAATTCACCCCTCCACTTT. The encoded protein is CASSPTGLNSPLHF.

The chain links TRBV5-1 to TRBJ1-2; maybe TRBD1 (5 bases). The CDR3 consists of 14 residues. Germline CDR1 SGHRS, CDR2 YFSETQ. V lost 0 bases, J lost 8 bases, and 14 bases lay in between. CDR3 coding DNA: TGCGCCAGCAGCTTGGCGACGGATCAGGGAGGCTACACCTTC. Translating it yields CASSLATDQGGYTF.